The 30 T cell receptor beta chains below come from one sample, sequenced in a study of blood T cells in healthy people across ages. Alongside a J-beta primer mix, a sample-barcoded 5' primer served in a second PCR lasting about 7 to 11 cycles. TCRdb ran MiXCR on the 5' RACE reads and lists one entry per CDR3 protein. Here the sample spans some 790,000 distinct CDR3 sequences, under 35% being singletons. The sequencing sample was made of blood. Receptors originate from a woman older than 75 in good health.

There are many counts of this clonotype. The rearrangement joins TRBV20-1 to TRBJ2-3; 14 bases are shared with TRBD2. This CDR3 has 16 residues. CDR1 and CDR2 (germline): DFQATT, SNEGSKA (reference sequence). Trimming at V came to 6 bases and at J to 0 bases, leaving 5 bases not matched to a gene. In DNA form, the CDR3 reads TGCAGTGCCCCCGGGACTAGCGGGAGTAGCACAGATACGCAGTATTTT. Encoded protein: CSAPGTSGSSTDTQYF.

Of note for this clonotype: This clone may be a read error of a much larger clone one base away. This chain uses TRBV2 with TRBJ2-3, with D unclear. This CDR3 has 15 amino acids. The V gene lost 4 bases and the J gene lost 2 bases, with 13 bases spanning the gap. Germline V lookup: CDR1 SNHLY, CDR2 FYNNEI. CDR3 residues: CASSGFAEVTDTQYF. CDR3 sequence (DNA): TGTGCCAGCAGTGGCTTTGCCGAAGTCACAGATACGCAGTATTTT. Using reference TRBV2 and TRBJ2-3 for the parts outside the CDR3, the full variable domain is EPEVTQTPSHQVTQMGQEVILRCVPISNHLYFYWYRQILGQKVEFLVSFYNNEISEKSEIFDDQFSVERPDGSNFTLKIRSTKLEDSAMYFCASSGFAEVTDTQYFGPGTRLTVL.

This clonotype came up many times. This chain connects TRBV28 to TRBJ2-7, with D possibly matching TRBD1 (5 bases). Trimming cost V 6 bases and J 3 bases, with 9 bases left between them. Germline V lookup: CDR1 MDHEN, CDR2 SYDVKM. The CDR3 has 12 residues. CDR3 residues: CASSKGVYEQYF. Written as DNA, the CDR3 is TGTGCCAGCAGCAAAGGGGTCTACGAGCAGTACTTC.

Many counts were recorded for this clonotype. The V and J genes are TRBV7-9 and TRBJ2-7; D perhaps matches TRBD2 (5 bases). V gave up 5 bases and J gave up 0 bases, with 14 bases separating them. The CDR3 extends over 15 amino acids. Germline CDR1 and CDR2: SEHNR and FQNEAQ (reference sequence). CDR3 in DNA: TGTGCCAGCAGCGATCGGACGGGGAGCTCCTACGAGCAGTACTTC. Translated: CASSDRTGSSYEQYF.

The V and J genes are TRBV2 and TRBJ1-1; D unclear. The CDR3 loop spans 13 amino acids. Per germline, CDR1 SNHLY and CDR2 FYNNEI. V was cut by 7 bases and J by 0 bases, with 9 bases left in between. The CDR3 DNA reads as TGTGCCAGCAACAGAGGAATGAACACTGAAGCTTTCTTT. Translation: CASNRGMNTEAFF. The full variable domain, completed using reference TRBV2 and TRBJ1-1, is EPEVTQTPSHQVTQMGQEVILRCVPISNHLYFYWYRQILGQKVEFLVSFYNNEISEKSEIFDDQFSVERPDGSNFTLKIRSTKLEDSAMYFCASNRGMNTEAFFGQGTRLTVV.

The DNA for the CDR3 is TGTGCCAGCAAACACCAGGGGTATGGCTACACCTTC. The encoded protein is CASKHQGYGYTF. V and J are TRBV12-3 or TRBV12-4 and TRBJ1-2; D is possibly TRBD1 (6 bases). V was pared by 7 bases and J by 5 bases, with 11 bases between. CDR3 length: 12 residues.

Points on this clonotype: A much larger clone is a single base away; this may be a read error. The rearrangement links TRBV7-6 to TRBJ1-5; D remains ambiguous. The CDR3 has 16 amino acids. CDR1 SGHVS and CDR2 FNYEAQ come from the germline V gene. Here the CDR3 DNA reads TGTGCCAGCAGCTTAGGGACCCGCGGCTCCGGTCAGTCCCAGCATTTT. Protein: CASSLGTRGSGQSQHF.

A word on this clonotype: A much bigger clone sits one base away, suggesting this may be a read error. CDR3 DNA sequence: TGTGCCAGCGGGAAGGGCGGAGAGGCCCAGTACTTC. Protein: CASGKGGEAQYF. The rearrangement uses TRBV9 and TRBJ2-7; D is unresolved. V dropped 7 bases and J dropped 10 bases, with 18 bases sitting between them. This CDR3 region has 12 residues. Germline assignment: CDR1 SGDLS and CDR2 YYNGEE.

This clonotype was seen just once. A much larger clonotype is one base distant, so this may be a read error. The chain has TRBV20-1 and TRBJ2-1; D gene ambiguous. CDR1 DFQATT and CDR2 SNEGSKA come from the germline V gene (reference sequence). Trimming cost V 3 bases and J 10 bases, with 13 bases left between them. The CDR3 has 12 amino acids. For the CDR3, the DNA is TGCAGTGCTAGTAGAGATTTCGACGAGCAGTTCTTC. This encodes CSASRDFDEQFF.

This clonotype was found a few times. The chain links TRBV20-1 to TRBJ1-6, with unresolved D. The CDR3 is 13 amino acids. Trimming removed 0 bases from V and 7 bases from J, with 7 bases in between. CDR1 and CDR2 from the germline V gene are DFQATT and SNEGSKA (reference sequence). Here the CDR3 DNA reads TGCAGTGCTAGAGAGGCACAGAATTCACCCCTCCACTTT. Translation gives CSAREAQNSPLHF.

This clonotype appeared a few times. V and J are TRBV6-2 or TRBV6-3 and TRBJ1-5; weak D call: TRBD1 (6 bases). From germline, CDR1 is MNHEY and CDR2 SVGEGT. Trimming removed 2 bases from V and 0 bases from J, with 14 bases in between. The CDR3 covers 17 residues. The CDR3 bases are TGTGCCAGCAGTTACGGACAGACCCGAAATAGCAATCAGCCCCAGCATTTT. This sequence encodes CASSYGQTRNSNQPQHF.

The genes are TRBV20-1 and TRBJ1-1; 9 nucleotides align to TRBD1. CDR1 and CDR2 from the germline V gene are DFQATT and SNEGSKA (reference sequence). The CDR3 consists of 12 residues. V shed 6 bases and J 6 bases; nucleotides not matched to a gene: 5. The CDR3 loop is CSAPRTGAEAFF. CDR3 DNA sequence: TGCAGTGCGCCACGGACAGGGGCTGAAGCTTTCTTT.

This clonotype has more than one count but fewer than ten. One end of the junction fails to match germline, which may point to a read error. The rearrangement links TRBV7-2 to TRBJ2-4, with TRBD2 matching 8 bases. Judging by the DNA end, TRBJ2-7 fits better; the J call may be wrong. CDR1 SGHTA and CDR2 FQGNSA come from the germline V gene. The CDR3 length is 16 residues. CDR3 in DNA: TGTGCCCGCAGCCGGTCGAGGCGGGGGGAACTATACGAGCAGTACTTC. Amino acid sequence: CARSRSRRGELYEQYF.

This chain joins TRBV20-1 and TRBJ2-7; 10 nucleotides match TRBD2. V dropped 6 bases and J dropped 0; count of bases not matched to a gene: 5. Germline CDR1 and CDR2: DFQATT and SNEGSKA (reference sequence). This CDR3 contains 14 residues. The CDR3 nucleotides are TGCAGTGCCAGTAGCGGGAGGATCTCCTACGAGCAGTACTTC. It is translated as CSASSGRISYEQYF.

CDR3 protein: CASSPRGSPTEAFF. The DNA of the CDR3 is TGTGCCAGCAGCCCTCGGGGGTCGCCCACTGAAGCTTTCTTT. V is TRBV7-2 and J is TRBJ1-1; the D gene is possibly TRBD1 (5 bases). Germline V gene sequence: CDR1 SGHTA, CDR2 FQGNSA. The CDR3 loop spans 14 amino acids. V was cut by 5 bases and J by 4 bases, with 14 bases left in between.

This clonotype was found many times. The J gene is TRBJ2-3, the V gene TRBV9, with TRBD1 as a possible D gene (5 bases). CDR1 and CDR2 from the germline V gene are SGDLS and YYNGEE. CDR3 length: 15 residues. V lost 6 bases and J lost 1, with 15 bases in between. The CDR3 protein is CASTKDSLGTDTQYF. The DNA of the CDR3 is TGTGCCAGCACCAAAGACAGCCTCGGCACAGATACGCAGTATTTT.

This clonotype came up many times. The chain carries TRBV5-1 and TRBJ2-1; 10 bases are shared with TRBD2. V lost 2 bases and J lost 8; bases outside the gene matches: 4. Germline V gene lookup returns CDR1 SGHRS and CDR2 YFSETQ. The CDR3 totals 14 residues. The CDR3 DNA sequence: TGCGCCAGCAGCTTCATGACTAGCGGGTATGAGCAGTTCTTC. Amino acids: CASSFMTSGYEQFF.

The chain uses TRBV2 and TRBJ2-7; D unclear. V dropped 8 bases and J dropped 0 bases, with 14 bases sitting between them. Per germline, CDR1 SNHLY and CDR2 FYNNEI. This CDR3 is 14 amino acids long. CDR3 region: CASLVSRNSYEQYF. The CDR3 region has the DNA TGTGCCAGCCTCGTCAGCAGAAACTCCTACGAGCAGTACTTC.

This clonotype occurred a few times. A much bigger clone sits one base away, suggesting this may be a read error. The V and J genes are TRBV7-2 and TRBJ1-2; D remains ambiguous. CDR1 SGHTA and CDR2 FQGNSA come from the germline V gene. CDR3 length: 12 amino acids. Between the trimmed V and J ends, which lost 4 bases and 8 bases, there was a span of 11 bases. The CDR3 region is CASSSHTGGYTF. DNA for the CDR3: TGTGCCAGCAGCTCGCACACGGGAGGCTACACCTTC.

This clonotype occurred many times. This sequence joins TRBV20-1 and TRBJ2-5, with 7 bases fitting TRBD1. The ends lost 5 bases at V and 1 base at J; junction bases unmatched: 4. The CDR3 runs 13 residues. The germline CDR1 and CDR2 sequences are DFQATT and SNEGSKA (reference sequence). The CDR3 sequence is CSAQRTGQETQYF. The CDR3 coding sequence is TGCAGTGCTCAAAGGACAGGCCAAGAGACCCAGTACTTC.

This sequence joins TRBV5-1 and TRBJ1-1, with D uncertain. CDR1 and CDR2 from the germline V gene are SGHRS and YFSETQ. The germline V and J ends were trimmed by 0 bases and 7 bases, with 7 bases remaining between them. The CDR3 spans 12 residues. The CDR3 DNA reads TGCGCCAGCAGCTTGGACAGCCATGAAGCTTTCTTT. Its translation: CASSLDSHEAFF.

This clonotype was seen many times. The chain joins TRBV6-2 or TRBV6-3 to TRBJ1-2; 8 bases are a match to TRBD1. The length of the CDR3 is 16 residues. Germline loops: CDR1 MNHEY, CDR2 SVGEGT. V shed 2 bases and J 7 bases; nucleotides not matched to a gene: 12. The CDR3 loop is CASSYEPQGARRGYTF. The CDR3 region has the DNA TGTGCCAGCAGTTACGAACCGCAGGGGGCGCGACGTGGCTACACCTTC.

This clonotype was detected many times. V and J are TRBV5-6 and TRBJ2-7, with 8 nucleotides matching TRBD1. V lost 4 bases to trimming and J lost 7 bases; unmatched junction nucleotides: 13. The CDR3 extends over 15 amino acids. Germline V gives CDR1 SGHDT, CDR2 YYEEEE. DNA of the CDR3: TGTGCCAGCAGCACCGACCCCCAGGGGGCGAGGGAGCAGTACTTC. Encoded protein: CASSTDPQGAREQYF. Together with reference TRBV5-6 and TRBJ2-7, the CDR3 gives the full variable domain: DAGVTQSPTHLIKTRGQQVTLRCSPKSGHDTVSWYQQALGQGPQFIFQYYEEEERQRGNFPDRFSGHQFPNYSSELNVNALLLGDSALYLCASSTDPQGAREQYFGPGTRLTVT.

This clonotype was recorded many times. The V and J genes are TRBV9 and TRBJ1-2; 9 nucleotides line up with TRBD1. Germline CDR1 reads SGDLS; CDR2 reads YYNGEE. Losses at the gene ends were 2 bases for V and 7 bases for J; bases not matched to a gene: 9. The CDR3 covers 15 residues. CDR3 in DNA: TGTGCCAGCAGCGTTAACCCGGGACAGGGCACTGGCTACACCTTC. It is translated as CASSVNPGQGTGYTF. The complete variable domain, with remaining parts taken from reference TRBV9 and TRBJ1-2, reads DSGVTQTPKHLITATGQRVTLRCSPRSGDLSVYWYQQSLDQGLQFLIQYYNGEERAKGNILERFSAQQFPDLHSELNLSSLELGDSALYFCASSVNPGQGTGYTFGSGTRLTVV.

This clonotype came up once. The rearrangement joins TRBV20-1 to TRBJ1-1; D remains unclear. With 3 bases removed from V and 1 base from J, the gap between germline ends came to 9 bases. CDR1 and CDR2 from the germline V gene are DFQATT and SNEGSKA (reference sequence). The CDR3 is 13 amino acids. CDR3 in amino acids: CSASVGGNTEAFF. The CDR3 bases are TGCAGTGCTAGTGTCGGAGGGAACACTGAAGCTTTCTTT.

The chain uses TRBV5-1 and TRBJ2-5, with TRBD1 identical over 7 bases. V was pared by 3 bases and J by 2 bases, with 7 bases of the junction left unmatched. The CDR3 contains 15 residues. The germline V gene encodes CDR1 SGHRS and CDR2 YFSETQ. In DNA, the CDR3 is TGCGCCAGCAGCTCGACAGGGTCTTGGCAAGAGACCCAGTACTTC. Its protein product is CASSSTGSWQETQYF.

The chain joins TRBV14 to TRBJ2-1; D is unresolved. The CDR3 totals 15 residues. Germline V gives CDR1 SGHDN, CDR2 FVKESK. Trimming stripped 4 bases from V and 0 bases from J, with 10 bases between. The CDR3 loop is CASSPQESSYNEQFF. CDR3 sequence (DNA): TGTGCCAGCAGCCCGCAGGAGAGCTCCTACAATGAGCAGTTCTTC.

This clonotype was counted many times. The chain combines TRBV29-1 with TRBJ2-7, with D possibly called TRBD1 or TRBD2 (5 bases each). CDR3 length equals 13 residues. Trimming removed 0 bases from V and 1 base from J, with 7 bases in between. Looked up from germline, CDR1 is SQVTM and CDR2 is ANQGSEA. DNA of the CDR3: TGCAGCGTTGAAGACAGGGAGTCCTACGAGCAGTACTTC. Protein: CSVEDRESYEQYF.

This clonotype was seen many times. The chain combines TRBV7-9 with TRBJ1-4, with 7 bases aligning to TRBD1. Germline CDR1 reads SEHNR; CDR2 reads FQNEAQ (reference sequence). This CDR3 comprises 15 residues. V trimming: 5 bases; J trimming: 3 bases; junction bases outside the gene matches: 6. CDR3 DNA sequence: TGTGCCAGCAGCGTAAGACAGGGCCCTAATGAAAAACTGTTTTTT. Protein: CASSVRQGPNEKLFF.

In the case of this clonotype: A much larger clone lies one base from this, so it may be a read error. The rearrangement uses TRBV6-6 and TRBJ2-3; 9 bases fit TRBD1. The CDR3 is made up of 13 amino acids. The V gene's germline CDR1 is MNHNY and CDR2 SVGAGI (reference sequence). V lost 10 bases and J lost 6; bases outside the gene matches: 8. The CDR3 DNA reads as TGTGCCAACGGGACAGGGAGTTTCGATACGCAGTATTTT. Translation gives CANGTGSFDTQYF.